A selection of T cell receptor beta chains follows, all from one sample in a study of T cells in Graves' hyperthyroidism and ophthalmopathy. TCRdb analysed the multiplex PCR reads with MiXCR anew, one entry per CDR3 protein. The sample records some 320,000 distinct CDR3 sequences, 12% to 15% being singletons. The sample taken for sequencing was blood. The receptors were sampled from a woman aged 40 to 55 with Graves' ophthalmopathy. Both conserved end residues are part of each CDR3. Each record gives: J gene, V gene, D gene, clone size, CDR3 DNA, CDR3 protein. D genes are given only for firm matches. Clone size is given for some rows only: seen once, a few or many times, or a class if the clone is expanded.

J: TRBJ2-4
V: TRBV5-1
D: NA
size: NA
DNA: TGCGCCAGCAGCCCCTTGGGTCTGGGGGTCCAAAACATTCAGTACTTC
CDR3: CASSPLGLGVQNIQYF

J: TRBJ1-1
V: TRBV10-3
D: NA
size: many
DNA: TGTGCCATCAGTGCTGTTCAGGGAGACACTGAAGCTTTCTTT
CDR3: CAISAVQGDTEAFF

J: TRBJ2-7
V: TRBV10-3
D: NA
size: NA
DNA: TGTGCCATCGCGAGGCAGGGACTCGGCGAGCAGTACTTC
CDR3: CAIARQGLGEQYF

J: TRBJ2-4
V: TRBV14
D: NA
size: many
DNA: TGTGCCAGTCGCGGGCGGGGTGGCATTCAGTACTTC
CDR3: CASRGRGGIQYF

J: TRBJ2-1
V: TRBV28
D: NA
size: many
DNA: TGTGCCAGCAGTGTCGACAATGAGCAGTTCTTC
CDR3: CASSVDNEQFF

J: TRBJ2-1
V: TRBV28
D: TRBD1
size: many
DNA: TGTGCCAGCAGTTCCTCCGGGACAGACATGGTAGATGAGCAGTTCTTC
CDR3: CASSSSGTDMVDEQFF

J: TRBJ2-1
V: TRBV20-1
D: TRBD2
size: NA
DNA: TGCAGTGCTAGAGACCGACTAGCCAACTCCTACAATGAGCAGTTCTTC
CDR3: CSARDRLANSYNEQFF

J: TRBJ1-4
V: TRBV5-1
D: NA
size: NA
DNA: TGCGCCAGCAGCTTATACGTAGGATCTAGTGAAAAACTGTTTTTT
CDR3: CASSLYVGSSEKLFF

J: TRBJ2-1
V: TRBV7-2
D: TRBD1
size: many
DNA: TGTGCCAGCAGCAGAACAGGGGGCCTTTACAATGAGCAGTTCTTC
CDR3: CASSRTGGLYNEQFF

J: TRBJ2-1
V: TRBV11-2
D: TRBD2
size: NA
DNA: TGTGCCAGCAGCTTACTAGCGGGCAAAAGGGGCAATGAGCAGTTCTTC
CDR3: CASSLLAGKRGNEQFF

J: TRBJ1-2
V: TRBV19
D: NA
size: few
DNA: TGTGCCAGTAGTATGGCGGAGGCAGCTAACTATGGCTACACCTTC
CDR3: CASSMAEAANYGYTF

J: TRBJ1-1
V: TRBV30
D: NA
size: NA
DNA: TGTGCCTGGACAGGAATGAACACTGAAGCTTTCTTT
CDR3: CAWTGMNTEAFF

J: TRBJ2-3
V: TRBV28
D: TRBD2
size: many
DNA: TGTGCCAGCAGTTCGCTAGCGGGGGAGAAGGCAGATACGCAGTATTTT
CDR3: CASSSLAGEKADTQYF

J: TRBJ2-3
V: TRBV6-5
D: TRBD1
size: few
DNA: TGTGCCAGCAGTTACTCAGGGGGCGCATCAGATACGCAGTATTTT
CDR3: CASSYSGGASDTQYF

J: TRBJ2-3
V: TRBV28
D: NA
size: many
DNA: TGTGCCAGCAGTCGAGGGGGGGATACGCAGTATTTT
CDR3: CASSRGGDTQYF

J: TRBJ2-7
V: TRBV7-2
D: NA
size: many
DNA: TGTGCCAGCAGCTTAGCGCCTAGCGTCTACGAGCAGTACTTC
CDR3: CASSLAPSVYEQYF

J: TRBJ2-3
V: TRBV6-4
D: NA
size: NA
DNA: TGTGCCAGCAGCCACGAGGGGGGCGCAGATACGCAGTATTTT
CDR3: CASSHEGGADTQYF

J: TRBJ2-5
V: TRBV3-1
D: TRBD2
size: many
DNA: TGTGCCAGCACAAGACTAGCGGGGCCCCAAGAGACCCAGTACTTC
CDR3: CASTRLAGPQETQYF

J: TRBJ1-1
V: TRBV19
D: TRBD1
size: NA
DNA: TGTGCCAGTAGTATCAGGGGGTCGTACACTGAAGCTTTCTTT
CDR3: CASSIRGSYTEAFF

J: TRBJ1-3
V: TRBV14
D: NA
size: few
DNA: TGTGCCAGCAGCCAGGGCGTGGGGCCAGGAAACACCATATATTTT
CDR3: CASSQGVGPGNTIYF

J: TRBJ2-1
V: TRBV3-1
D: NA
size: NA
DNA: TGTGCCAGCAGCCCCTCACGGGAATGGGGGCAGTTCTTC
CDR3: CASSPSREWGQFF

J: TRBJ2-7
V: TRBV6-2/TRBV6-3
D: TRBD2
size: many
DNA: TGTGCCAGCAGTTACTCCCTAGCGGGGGCCTACGAGCAGTACTTC
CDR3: CASSYSLAGAYEQYF

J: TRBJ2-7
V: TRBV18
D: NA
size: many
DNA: TGTGCCAGCTCACCATCGGTTTCCTCTAACTACGAGCAGTACTTC
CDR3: CASSPSVSSNYEQYF